This is a list of T cell receptor beta chains from one sample in a study of graft-versus-host responses after intestinal transplantation. Generated by immunoSEQ multiplex PCR, the TCRdb table keeps only in-frame clones and is missing some. This table holds 40,000 to 55,000 clones, approximately 96% found once. Their cognate antigens are unknown. Sequenced material: unstimulated CD8+ T cells sorted from spleen or lymph node cells, taken before transplant. Receptor source: a human donor who was the organ donor for an intestinal transplant. CDR3s include the opening cysteine and the closing phenylalanine or tryptophan. D genes are given only for firm matches. Rows may omit the clone size; those that give it use once, few, many or a size class.

v_call: TRBV13; clone_size: NA; d_call: TRBD1; j_call: TRBJ2-5; cdr3_length: 15; cdr3_nt: TGTGCCAGCAGCTTAAAAGGACAGGGAGAAGAGACCCAGTACTTC; cdr3_aa: CASSLKGQGEETQYF
v_call: TRBV5-5; clone_size: NA; d_call: NA; j_call: TRBJ2-7; cdr3_length: 14; cdr3_nt: TGTGCCAGCAGCTTGGTCCACCTCACCTACGAGCAGTACTTC; cdr3_aa: CASSLVHLTYEQYF
v_call: TRBV19; clone_size: NA; d_call: NA; j_call: TRBJ2-3; cdr3_length: 14; cdr3_nt: TGTGCCAGTAGCGGTCTTGGGGGGTCAGATACGCAGTATTTT; cdr3_aa: CASSGLGGSDTQYF
v_call: TRBV13; clone_size: NA; d_call: TRBD1; j_call: TRBJ1-4; cdr3_length: 13; cdr3_nt: TGTGCCAGCGGGGACAGGGGAAATGAAAAACTGTTTTTT; cdr3_aa: CASGDRGNEKLFF
v_call: TRBV7-9; clone_size: NA; d_call: TRBD1; j_call: TRBJ2-3; cdr3_length: 15; cdr3_nt: TGTGCCAGCAGCCTTCGACAGGGGGCAGTGGATACGCAGTATTTT; cdr3_aa: CASSLRQGAVDTQYF
v_call: TRBV7-9; clone_size: NA; d_call: NA; j_call: TRBJ2-3; cdr3_length: 16; cdr3_nt: TGTGCCAGCAGCCCGGGGCGGGGCGAGTACCCAGATACGCAGTATTTT; cdr3_aa: CASSPGRGEYPDTQYF
v_call: TRBV9; clone_size: NA; d_call: NA; j_call: TRBJ1-1; cdr3_length: 15; cdr3_nt: TGTGCCAGCAGCGACGGAGACGAATTGAACACTGAAGCTTTCTTT; cdr3_aa: CASSDGDELNTEAFF
v_call: TRBV5-6; clone_size: NA; d_call: NA; j_call: TRBJ1-1; cdr3_length: 14; cdr3_nt: TGTGCCAGCAGCTCCAGACCGACGACGGCCGAGGCTTTCTTT; cdr3_aa: CASSSRPTTAEAFF
v_call: TRBV4-3; clone_size: NA; d_call: NA; j_call: TRBJ2-7; cdr3_length: 15; cdr3_nt: TGCGCCAGCAGCCAAGATTCGTCCCTAGTCTACGAGCAGTACTTC; cdr3_aa: CASSQDSSLVYEQYF
v_call: TRBV13; clone_size: NA; d_call: NA; j_call: TRBJ1-1; cdr3_length: 15; cdr3_nt: TGTGCCAGCATCGTCATAGGGTCTCAAAACACTGAAGCTTTCTTT; cdr3_aa: CASIVIGSQNTEAFF
v_call: TRBV2; clone_size: NA; d_call: NA; j_call: TRBJ2-3; cdr3_length: 14; cdr3_nt: TGTGCCAGCAGCGTGTGGGATCCCACAGATACGCAGTATTTT; cdr3_aa: CASSVWDPTDTQYF
v_call: TRBV28; clone_size: NA; d_call: TRBD1; j_call: TRBJ1-5; cdr3_length: 14; cdr3_nt: TGTGCCAGCAGAGAGACAGGGATCAATCAGCCCCAGCATTTT; cdr3_aa: CASRETGINQPQHF
v_call: TRBV11-2; clone_size: NA; d_call: TRBD1; j_call: TRBJ2-5; cdr3_length: 16; cdr3_nt: TGTGCCAGCAGCTTAGGCAGGGGGCTAATCCAAGAGACCCAGTACTTC; cdr3_aa: CASSLGRGLIQETQYF
v_call: TRBV15; clone_size: NA; d_call: TRBD2; j_call: TRBJ2-1; cdr3_length: 14; cdr3_nt: TGTGCCACCAGGACTAGCGGCCTCCACAATGAGCAGTTCTTC; cdr3_aa: CATRTSGLHNEQFF
v_call: TRBV6-1; clone_size: NA; d_call: NA; j_call: TRBJ2-3; cdr3_length: 18; cdr3_nt: TGTGCCAGCAGTGAATCGGGTTGGGGGGGGGCAGGCACAGATACGCAGTATTTT; cdr3_aa: CASSESGWGGAGTDTQYF
v_call: TRBV7-9; clone_size: NA; d_call: TRBD2; j_call: TRBJ2-7; cdr3_length: 14; cdr3_nt: TGTGCCAGCAGCCCGGCGGGGGGGACGAGCTGGCAGTACTTC; cdr3_aa: CASSPAGGTSWQYF
v_call: TRBV9; clone_size: NA; d_call: NA; j_call: TRBJ2-3; cdr3_length: 16; cdr3_nt: TGTGCCAGCAGCGTGACTGGGGGGTCTAGCACAGATACGCAGTATTTT; cdr3_aa: CASSVTGGSSTDTQYF
v_call: TRBV28; clone_size: NA; d_call: NA; j_call: TRBJ1-2; cdr3_length: 13; cdr3_nt: TGTGCCAGCACCTCAGGGGTGGACTATGGCTACACCTTC; cdr3_aa: CASTSGVDYGYTF
v_call: TRBV5-5; clone_size: NA; d_call: NA; j_call: TRBJ2-1; cdr3_length: 15; cdr3_nt: TGTGCCAGCAGCTTGTACAGGGTTGGGGGCAATGAGCAGTTCTTC; cdr3_aa: CASSLYRVGGNEQFF
v_call: TRBV30; clone_size: NA; d_call: TRBD1; j_call: TRBJ1-1; cdr3_length: 14; cdr3_nt: TGTGCCTGGAGTGGACAGGGGATGAACACTGAAGCTTTCTTT; cdr3_aa: CAWSGQGMNTEAFF
v_call: TRBV4-1; clone_size: NA; d_call: TRBD1; j_call: TRBJ1-2; cdr3_length: 17; cdr3_nt: TGCGCCAGCAGCCCGGTCGGAGGGGACAGAGCAGCCTATGGCTACACCTTC; cdr3_aa: CASSPVGGDRAAYGYTF
v_call: TRBV28; clone_size: NA; d_call: TRBD1; j_call: TRBJ1-2; cdr3_length: 14; cdr3_nt: TGTGCCAGCAGGTCTACAGGGGGCGCGGGTGGCTACACCTTC; cdr3_aa: CASRSTGGAGGYTF
v_call: TRBV27; clone_size: NA; d_call: NA; j_call: TRBJ1-5; cdr3_length: 14; cdr3_nt: TGTGCCAGCAGTTTATCCGGCGGGGGTCAGCCCCAGCATTTT; cdr3_aa: CASSLSGGGQPQHF
v_call: TRBV4-1; clone_size: NA; d_call: NA; j_call: TRBJ1-2; cdr3_length: 14; cdr3_nt: TGCGCCAGCAGTCGGGACCGCCTCGTCTATGGCTACACCTTC; cdr3_aa: CASSRDRLVYGYTF
v_call: TRBV9; clone_size: NA; d_call: NA; j_call: TRBJ2-2; cdr3_length: 18; cdr3_nt: TGTGCCAGCAGCGTCGGTAGTAGCGGTGTTTTCCGGACCGGGGAGCTGTTTTTT; cdr3_aa: CASSVGSSGVFRTGELFF
v_call: TRBV5-6; clone_size: NA; d_call: NA; j_call: TRBJ1-5; cdr3_length: 13; cdr3_nt: TGTGCCAGCAGCTTCGGGGGCAATCAGCCCCAGCATTTT; cdr3_aa: CASSFGGNQPQHF
v_call: TRBV19; clone_size: NA; d_call: TRBD1; j_call: TRBJ2-4; cdr3_length: 17; cdr3_nt: TGTGCCAGTAGTTCCCCCAGGGACAGGGTTCGCCAAAACATTCAGTACTTC; cdr3_aa: CASSSPRDRVRQNIQYF
v_call: TRBV19; clone_size: NA; d_call: NA; j_call: TRBJ1-1; cdr3_length: 15; cdr3_nt: TGTGCCAGTAGTCCTTTCGGGGAAACCAACACTGAAGCTTTCTTT; cdr3_aa: CASSPFGETNTEAFF
v_call: TRBV4-3; clone_size: NA; d_call: NA; j_call: TRBJ1-1; cdr3_length: 15; cdr3_nt: TGCGCCAGCAGCCACGGGGGGGCAGGCCACTTTGAAGCTTTCTTT; cdr3_aa: CASSHGGAGHFEAFF
v_call: TRBV4-1; clone_size: NA; d_call: NA; j_call: TRBJ2-1; cdr3_length: 12; cdr3_nt: TGCGCCAGCAGCCAAGATAGGCATGAGCAGTTCTTC; cdr3_aa: CASSQDRHEQFF
v_call: TRBV2; clone_size: NA; d_call: NA; j_call: TRBJ1-4; cdr3_length: 15; cdr3_nt: TGTGCCAGCAGTGAAGGGTGGACGGCTAATGAAAAACTGTTTTTT; cdr3_aa: CASSEGWTANEKLFF
v_call: TRBV4-3; clone_size: NA; d_call: TRBD2; j_call: TRBJ2-3; cdr3_length: 17; cdr3_nt: TGCGCCAGCAGCCAAGAAGGGGCTAGCGGGGGGGCAGATACGCAGTATTTT; cdr3_aa: CASSQEGASGGADTQYF
v_call: TRBV9; clone_size: NA; d_call: NA; j_call: TRBJ2-2; cdr3_length: 13; cdr3_nt: TGTGCCAGCAGCCTTGGGGACACCGGGGAGCTGTTTTTT; cdr3_aa: CASSLGDTGELFF
v_call: TRBV4-3; clone_size: NA; d_call: NA; j_call: TRBJ2-3; cdr3_length: 17; cdr3_nt: TGCGCCAGCAGCCAAGATCTAGAGGGGGAGGGCACAGATACGCAGTATTTT; cdr3_aa: CASSQDLEGEGTDTQYF
v_call: TRBV7-2; clone_size: NA; d_call: NA; j_call: TRBJ2-1; cdr3_length: 15; cdr3_nt: TGTGCCAGCAGCTTAGCGGGGGGAATCTACAATGAGCAGTTCTTC; cdr3_aa: CASSLAGGIYNEQFF
v_call: TRBV7-3; clone_size: NA; d_call: TRBD1; j_call: TRBJ1-1; cdr3_length: 18; cdr3_nt: TGTGCCAGCAGCTTAACCTCTCAGGGGGCGACAGTAAACACTGAAGCTTTCTTT; cdr3_aa: CASSLTSQGATVNTEAFF
v_call: TRBV27; clone_size: NA; d_call: TRBD2; j_call: TRBJ2-1; cdr3_length: 15; cdr3_nt: TGTGCCAGCAGTTCCGGGACTAGCGGGGACAATGAGCAGTTCTTC; cdr3_aa: CASSSGTSGDNEQFF
v_call: TRBV13; clone_size: NA; d_call: NA; j_call: TRBJ2-7; cdr3_length: 14; cdr3_nt: TGTGCCAGCAGCTTACAGGGAGGCCACTACGAGCAGTACTTC; cdr3_aa: CASSLQGGHYEQYF
v_call: TRBV6-6; clone_size: NA; d_call: NA; j_call: TRBJ1-6; cdr3_length: 12; cdr3_nt: TGTGCCAGCGGTTTAGGAGGTTCACCCCTCCACTTT; cdr3_aa: CASGLGGSPLHF
v_call: TRBV7-8; clone_size: NA; d_call: TRBD2; j_call: TRBJ2-7; cdr3_length: 14; cdr3_nt: TGTGCCAGCAGCTTAGGTGCGGGGGCCTACGAGCAGTACTTC; cdr3_aa: CASSLGAGAYEQYF
v_call: TRBV5-1; clone_size: NA; d_call: NA; j_call: TRBJ1-1; cdr3_length: 11; cdr3_nt: TGCGCCAGCGTTTACGGAGGCGAAGCTTTCTTT; cdr3_aa: CASVYGGEAFF
v_call: TRBV7-6; clone_size: NA; d_call: NA; j_call: TRBJ2-1; cdr3_length: 15; cdr3_nt: TGTGCCAGCAGCTTAGTTGGCCACTCCTACAATGAGCAGTTCTTC; cdr3_aa: CASSLVGHSYNEQFF
v_call: TRBV28; clone_size: NA; d_call: NA; j_call: TRBJ2-5; cdr3_length: 14; cdr3_nt: TGTGCCAGCAGTTTATTGGCAGAACAAGAGACCCAGTACTTC; cdr3_aa: CASSLLAEQETQYF
v_call: TRBV27; clone_size: NA; d_call: NA; j_call: TRBJ1-5; cdr3_length: 16; cdr3_nt: TGTGCCAGCAGTTTATCGGCAGGCGATAGCAATCAGCCCCAGCATTTT; cdr3_aa: CASSLSAGDSNQPQHF
v_call: TRBV30; clone_size: NA; d_call: NA; j_call: TRBJ1-1; cdr3_length: 12; cdr3_nt: TGTGCCGCCCCGGGACGGAACACTGAAGCTTTCTTT; cdr3_aa: CAAPGRNTEAFF
v_call: TRBV10-3; clone_size: NA; d_call: NA; j_call: TRBJ1-5; cdr3_length: 13; cdr3_nt: TGTGCCATCAGTGAGTCGGCCAATCAGCCCCAGCATTTT; cdr3_aa: CAISESANQPQHF
v_call: TRBV29-1; clone_size: NA; d_call: NA; j_call: TRBJ2-2; cdr3_length: 13; cdr3_nt: TGCAGCGTTGAAGATCCGGCAGTCGGGGAGCTGTTTTTT; cdr3_aa: CSVEDPAVGELFF
v_call: TRBV12-5; clone_size: NA; d_call: NA; j_call: TRBJ2-3; cdr3_length: 16; cdr3_nt: TGTGCTAGTGCTTCATCCGGGACGGATATCACAGATACGCAGTATTTT; cdr3_aa: CASASSGTDITDTQYF
v_call: TRBV28; clone_size: NA; d_call: NA; j_call: TRBJ2-5; cdr3_length: 13; cdr3_nt: TGTGCCAGCAGTGGGACGGGACAAGAGACCCAGTACTTC; cdr3_aa: CASSGTGQETQYF
v_call: TRBV19; clone_size: NA; d_call: TRBD2; j_call: TRBJ2-3; cdr3_length: 16; cdr3_nt: TGTGCCAGTAGTATATCTGCGGGGGGGCCTGTAGATACGCAGTATTTT; cdr3_aa: CASSISAGGPVDTQYF
v_call: TRBV9; clone_size: NA; d_call: NA; j_call: TRBJ2-5; cdr3_length: 14; cdr3_nt: TGTGCCAGCAGCCTAGGGGGGGTACAAGAGACCCAGTACTTC; cdr3_aa: CASSLGGVQETQYF
v_call: TRBV7-9; clone_size: NA; d_call: NA; j_call: TRBJ2-2; cdr3_length: 16; cdr3_nt: TGTGCCAGCAGCTTAGCCACAGAAACTGTCACCGGGGAGCTGTTTTTT; cdr3_aa: CASSLATETVTGELFF
v_call: TRBV5-1; clone_size: NA; d_call: TRBD2; j_call: TRBJ2-1; cdr3_length: 18; cdr3_nt: TGCGCCAGCAGCGGGGGGACTAGCGGGTCCCTGTCGGGCGATGAGCAGTTCTTC; cdr3_aa: CASSGGTSGSLSGDEQFF
v_call: TRBV10-2; clone_size: NA; d_call: NA; j_call: TRBJ1-1; cdr3_length: 12; cdr3_nt: TGCGCCAGCAGGGAGGCAGCCACTGAAGCTTTCTTT; cdr3_aa: CASREAATEAFF
v_call: TRBV27; clone_size: NA; d_call: NA; j_call: TRBJ1-5; cdr3_length: 14; cdr3_nt: TGTGCCAGCAGTCCGGGTGGTAGCAATCAGCCCCAGCATTTT; cdr3_aa: CASSPGGSNQPQHF
v_call: TRBV5-6; clone_size: NA; d_call: NA; j_call: TRBJ1-1; cdr3_length: 13; cdr3_nt: TGTGCCAGCAGCTTGCAGTGGGGCGGTGAAGCTTTCTTT; cdr3_aa: CASSLQWGGEAFF
v_call: TRBV14; clone_size: once; d_call: NA; j_call: TRBJ1-6; cdr3_length: 17; cdr3_nt: TGTGCCAGCAGCCAAAGTGTCCCGAGACAGTATAATTCACCCCTCCACTTT; cdr3_aa: CASSQSVPRQYNSPLHF
v_call: TRBV4-1; clone_size: NA; d_call: NA; j_call: TRBJ1-2; cdr3_length: 17; cdr3_nt: TGCGCCAGCAGCCCCCGGCAGGCTGGCGGGGAGAACTATGGCTACACCTTC; cdr3_aa: CASSPRQAGGENYGYTF